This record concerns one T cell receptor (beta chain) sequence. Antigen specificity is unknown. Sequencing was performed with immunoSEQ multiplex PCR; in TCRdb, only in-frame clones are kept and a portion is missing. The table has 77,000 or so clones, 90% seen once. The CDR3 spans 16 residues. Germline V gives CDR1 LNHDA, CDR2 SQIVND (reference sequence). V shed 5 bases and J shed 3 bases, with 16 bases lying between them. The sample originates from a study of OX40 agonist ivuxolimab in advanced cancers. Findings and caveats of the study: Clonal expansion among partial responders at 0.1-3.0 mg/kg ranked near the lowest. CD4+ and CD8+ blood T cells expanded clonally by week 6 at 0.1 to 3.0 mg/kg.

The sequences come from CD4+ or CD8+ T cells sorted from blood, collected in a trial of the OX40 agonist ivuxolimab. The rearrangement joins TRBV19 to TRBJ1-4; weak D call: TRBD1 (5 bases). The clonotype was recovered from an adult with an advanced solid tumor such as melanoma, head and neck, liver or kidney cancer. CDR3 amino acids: CASSPWGGSPNEKLFF. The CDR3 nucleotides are TGTGCCAGTAGTCCCTGGGGGGGATCGCCTAATGAAAAACTGTTTTTT.